This T cell receptor (beta chain) was retrieved from a study of CD39 and CD103 CD8 tumor-infiltrating T cells (dated by TCRdb to the late 2010s). With regard to the full study: Repertoire comparisons were shown for an HPV-positive HNSCC, an HPV-negative HNSCC, an ovarian cancer and a melanoma patient. Deep sequencing of TCRbeta CDR3 was used to compare the repertoires of CD8 TIL subsets, defined by CD103 and CD39, against those of peripheral memory CD8 T cells. Findings and caveats that apply to the study as a whole: Clonotypes from DP TILs were seldom detected in blood or uninvolved lymph node, while clonotypes from DN TILs overlapped to a large extent with peripheral memory CD8 repertoires. DP CD8 TILs appeared to be more oligoclonal than DN and SP CD8 TILs and blood memory CD8 T cells, with roughly 56-86% covered by the top 30 clonotypes.

Notes on this clone: It lacks a known antigen. No base-level quality is on record; no much larger clone is a single base apart.

CDR1 is given as SNHLY and CDR2 as FYNNEI, both from the germline V gene. From the cysteine through the phenylalanine, the CDR3 covers 16 amino acids. The kept DNA is CDR3 alone, 48 bases in frame from the first base. V trim: 3 bases; J trim: 2 bases; unmatched bases: 8. At the time samples were collected, the patients were not on therapy, although their prior treatments varied from chemotherapy, radiotherapy, surgery and immunotherapy to none at all. After thawing, cells were enriched for T lymphocytes using a negative-selection kit, and EpCAM beads were added for tumor-infiltrating lymphocytes. Memory CD8 T cells were sorted using a CD8+CD4-CD45RA- gate, without regard to whether the cells expressed CCR7. Before analysis, peripheral blood mononuclear cells were separated on a Ficoll-Paque PLUS gradient and then cryopreserved. On a FACSAria II, each population was sorted to approximately 99% purity, and the resulting cell pellets were frozen for TCR sequencing with no culture step.

For each subset, between about 9,000 and 100,000 sorted cells were used for genomic DNA extraction with the DNeasy Blood and Tissue Kit. The TCRbeta V-J or V-D-J regions were sequenced and mapped through the immunoSEQ service, and coverage above 10x per sample was achieved. Per the original workflow: Analysis was restricted to productive rearrangements exported from the immunoSEQ Analyzer platform, and clonality was assessed using the 500 most abundant clones. To quantify how much repertoires overlapped between populations, both the Morisita-Horn similarity index and the Jaccard index were used. Morisita-Horn similarity between CD8 T-cell subset TCR repertoires was measured in 6 or 7 cancer patients. TCRdb retrieved this table from immuneACCESS and kept in-frame rearrangements only. Not all clones are present; in checked studies, unresolved V genes account for under half, and no reason is known for the remainder. The DNA gave D and trimming, while V, J and clone size come from that table. The sample table holds approximately 18,000 clones, of which 80% to 95% were seen once. Together, the top ten hold about 4.5% of the sample.

The sequenced material came from CD8+ T cells sorted from blood. According to the study, the label for this sample's cell subset or site signals: total memory CD8 T cells (CD45RA-CCR7+/-) from blood or uninvolved lymph node. The chain joins TRBV2 to TRBJ2-5, and 8 bases in between align with TRBD1. The TCR comes from a human donor with head and neck squamous cell carcinoma. This receptor carries the CDR3 CASSDRQGLGQETQYF. The DNA is as follows: TGTGCCAGCAGTGATCGACAGGGGTTGGGGCAAGAGACCCAGTACTTC. Reference TRBV2 and TRBJ2-5 genes cover what lies past the CDR3, so the full variable domain is EPEVTQTPSHQVTQMGQEVILRCVPISNHLYFYWYRQILGQKVEFLVSFYNNEISEKSEIFDDQFSVERPDGSNFTLKIRSTKLEDSAMYFCASSDRQGLGQETQYFGPGTRLLVL.